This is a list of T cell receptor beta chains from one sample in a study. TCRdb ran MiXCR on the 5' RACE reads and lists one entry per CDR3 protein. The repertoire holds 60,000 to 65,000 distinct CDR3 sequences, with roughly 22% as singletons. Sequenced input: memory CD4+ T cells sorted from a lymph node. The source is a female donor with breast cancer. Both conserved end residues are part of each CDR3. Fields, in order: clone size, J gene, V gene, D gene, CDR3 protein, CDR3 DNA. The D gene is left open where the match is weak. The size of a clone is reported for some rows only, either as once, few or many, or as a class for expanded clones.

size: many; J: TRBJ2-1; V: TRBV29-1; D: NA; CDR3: CSVEFPDAETYNEQFF; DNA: TGCAGCGTTGAATTTCCCGACGCAGAGACCTACAATGAGCAGTTCTTC
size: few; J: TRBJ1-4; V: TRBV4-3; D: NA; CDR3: CASSQGLTGRSEKLFF; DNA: TGCGCCAGCAGCCAAGGGCTGACCGGGAGAAGCGAAAAACTGTTTTTT
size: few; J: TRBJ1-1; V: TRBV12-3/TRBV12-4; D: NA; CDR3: CASSLAQPTEAFF; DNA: TGTGCCAGCAGTTTAGCGCAACCGACTGAAGCTTTCTTT
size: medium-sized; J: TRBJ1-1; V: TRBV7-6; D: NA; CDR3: CASSLLNTEAFF; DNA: TGTGCCAGCAGCTTACTCAACACTGAAGCTTTCTTT
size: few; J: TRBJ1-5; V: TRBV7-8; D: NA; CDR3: CASSLSSGYDYQPQHF; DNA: TGTGCCAGCAGCTTAAGTTCAGGGTACGACTATCAGCCCCAGCATTTT
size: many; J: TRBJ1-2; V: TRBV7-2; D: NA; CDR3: CASSSQGGYTF; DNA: TGTGCCAGCAGCTCTCAGGGTGGCTACACCTTC
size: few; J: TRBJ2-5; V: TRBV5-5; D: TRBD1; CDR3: CARGGRQETQYF; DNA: TGTGCCAGAGGGGGCAGGCAAGAGACCCAGTACTTC
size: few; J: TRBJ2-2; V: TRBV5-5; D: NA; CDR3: CASSFRPGTSTGELFF; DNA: TGTGCCAGCAGCTTTCGTCCCGGGACATCCACCGGGGAGCTGTTTTTT
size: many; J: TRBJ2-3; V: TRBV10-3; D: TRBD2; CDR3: CAISGASGRENTQYF; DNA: TGTGCCATCAGTGGGGCTAGCGGGAGAGAAAATACGCAGTATTTT
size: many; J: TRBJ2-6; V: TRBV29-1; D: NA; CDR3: CSVDIGNDNVLTF; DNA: TGCAGCGTTGATATTGGCAACGACAACGTCCTGACTTTC
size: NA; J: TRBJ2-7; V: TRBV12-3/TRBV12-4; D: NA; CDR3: CASSLMTGKHEQYF; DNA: TGTGCCAGCAGTTTAATGACAGGCAAACACGAGCAGTACTTC
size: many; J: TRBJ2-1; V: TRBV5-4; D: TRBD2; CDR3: CASTRLAGAEGDEQFF; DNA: TGTGCCAGCACACGCCTAGCGGGAGCCGAAGGCGACGAGCAGTTCTTC
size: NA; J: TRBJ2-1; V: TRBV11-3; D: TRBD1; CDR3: CASSRDRASGEQFF; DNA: TGTGCCAGCAGCCGGGACAGGGCTTCAGGTGAGCAGTTCTTC
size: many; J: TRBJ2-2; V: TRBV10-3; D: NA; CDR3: CAIRGGEGTSQRNTGELFF; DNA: TGTGCCATCAGGGGGGGCGAGGGGACGAGTCAAAGGAACACCGGGGAGCTGTTTTTT
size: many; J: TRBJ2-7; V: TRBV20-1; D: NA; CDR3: CSARRPERVTHEQYF; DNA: TGCAGTGCTAGAAGACCCGAAAGGGTCACCCACGAGCAGTACTTC
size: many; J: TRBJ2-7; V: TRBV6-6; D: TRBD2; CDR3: CASSRNSGRAEYF; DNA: TGTGCCAGCAGCCGTAACAGCGGGAGGGCCGAGTACTTC
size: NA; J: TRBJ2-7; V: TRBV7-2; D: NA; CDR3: CASSQDPGASYEQYF; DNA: TGTGCCAGCAGCCAGGACCCGGGGGCATCCTACGAGCAGTACTTC
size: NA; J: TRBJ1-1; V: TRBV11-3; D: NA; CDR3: CASNLEGQRTEAFF; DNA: TGTGCCAGCAACTTAGAGGGGCAAAGGACTGAAGCTTTCTTT
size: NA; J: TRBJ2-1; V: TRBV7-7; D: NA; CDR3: CASSLRDYNEQFF; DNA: TGTGCTAGCAGCTTAAGGGACTACAATGAGCAGTTCTTC
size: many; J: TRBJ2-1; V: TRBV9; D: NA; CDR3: CASSVSGNGHEQFF; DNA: TGTGCCAGCAGCGTATCGGGGAACGGGCATGAGCAGTTCTTC
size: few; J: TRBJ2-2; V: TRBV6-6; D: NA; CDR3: CASSHSTGELFF; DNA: TGTGCCAGCAGCCACTCCACCGGGGAGCTGTTTTTT
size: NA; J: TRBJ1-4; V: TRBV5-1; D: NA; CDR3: CASSLGSFSANEKLFF; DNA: TGCGCCAGCAGCTTGGGGTCGTTTTCTGCTAATGAAAAACTGTTTTTT
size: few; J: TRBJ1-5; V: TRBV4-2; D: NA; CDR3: CASSQVFTGFQPQHF; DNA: TGTGCCAGCAGCCAAGTTTTCACAGGGTTTCAGCCCCAGCATTTT
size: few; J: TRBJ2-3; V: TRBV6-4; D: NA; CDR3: CASKASYTDTQYF; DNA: TGTGCCAGCAAGGCTTCATACACAGATACGCAGTATTTT
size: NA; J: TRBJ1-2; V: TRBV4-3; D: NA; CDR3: CASSQGRTGTTTNYGYTF; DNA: TGCGCCAGCAGCCAAGGCAGAACCGGGACGACGACTAACTATGGCTACACCTTC
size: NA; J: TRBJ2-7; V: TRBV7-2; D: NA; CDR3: CASSSFGVTSYEQYF; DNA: TGTGCCAGCAGCTCCTTCGGAGTCACCAGCTACGAGCAGTACTTC
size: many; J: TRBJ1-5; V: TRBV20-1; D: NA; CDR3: CSVFPTDPNQPQHF; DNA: TGCAGTGTCTTTCCTACGGACCCCAATCAGCCCCAGCATTTT
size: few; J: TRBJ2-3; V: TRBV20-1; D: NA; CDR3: CSARRFSGGADTQYF; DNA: TGCAGTGCTAGAAGGTTTAGCGGTGGCGCAGATACGCAGTATTTT
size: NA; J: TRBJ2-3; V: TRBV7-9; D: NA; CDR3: CASSPGQESGVEYF; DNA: TGTGCCAGCAGCCCAGGGCAAGAATCGGGCGTGGAGTATTTT
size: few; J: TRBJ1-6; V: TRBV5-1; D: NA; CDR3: CASSLDGGSPLHF; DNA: TGCGCCAGCAGCTTGGATGGGGGGTCGCCCCTCCACTTT
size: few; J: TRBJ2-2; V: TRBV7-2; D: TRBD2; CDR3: CASSPLTSGRPGELFF; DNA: TGTGCCAGCAGCCCATTGACTAGCGGGAGGCCCGGGGAGCTGTTTTTT
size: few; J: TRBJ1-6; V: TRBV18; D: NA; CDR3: CASSDSRSYNSPLHF; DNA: TGTGCCAGCTCAGATTCGAGGTCCTATAATTCACCCCTCCACTTT
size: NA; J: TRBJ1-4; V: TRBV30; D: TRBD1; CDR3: CALSVGSARGHGKLFF; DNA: TGTGCCTTGAGTGTTGGTTCCGCCAGGGGGCATGGAAAACTGTTTTTT
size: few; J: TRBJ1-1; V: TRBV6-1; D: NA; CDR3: CASRDWTVNTEAFF; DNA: TGTGCCAGCAGGGACTGGACGGTGAACACTGAAGCTTTCTTT
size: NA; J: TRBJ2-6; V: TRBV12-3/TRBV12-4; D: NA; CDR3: CASSPGTSGANVLTF; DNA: TGTGCCAGCAGCCCCGGTACCTCTGGGGCCAACGTCCTGACTTTC
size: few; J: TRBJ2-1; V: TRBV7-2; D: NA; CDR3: CASSLGDSSEQFF; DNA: TGTGCCAGCAGCTTGGGAGACTCCTCTGAGCAGTTCTTC
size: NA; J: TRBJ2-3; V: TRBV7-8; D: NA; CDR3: CASSYSQGTDTQYF; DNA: TGTGCCAGCAGCTACTCTCAGGGCACAGATACGCAGTATTTT
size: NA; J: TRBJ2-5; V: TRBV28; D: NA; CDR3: CDSSLYGTPQRETQYF; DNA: TGTGACAGCAGTTTATACGGGACCCCACAACGAGAGACCCAGTACTTC
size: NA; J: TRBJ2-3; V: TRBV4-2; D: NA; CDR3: CASSQDGASTDTQYF; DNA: TGTGCCAGCAGCCAAGATGGAGCTAGCACAGATACGCAGTATTTT
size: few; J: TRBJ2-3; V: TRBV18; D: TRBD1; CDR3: CASSPAETGGYTQYF; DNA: TGTGCCAGCTCACCCGCCGAGACAGGGGGCTATACGCAGTATTTT
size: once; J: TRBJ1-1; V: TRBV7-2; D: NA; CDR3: CASSLLGGNTEACF; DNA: TGTGCCAGCAGCTTATTAGGGGGGAACACTGAAGCTTGCTTT
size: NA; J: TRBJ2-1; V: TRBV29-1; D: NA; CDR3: CSVEDWVRDNEQFF; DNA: TGCAGCGTTGAAGATTGGGTGAGGGACAATGAGCAGTTCTTC
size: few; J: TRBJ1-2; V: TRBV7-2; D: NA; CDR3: CASSSYLWAGYTF; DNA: TGTGCCAGCAGCTCCTACCTCTGGGCTGGCTACACCTTC